A single sample gave rise to the 5 T cell receptor beta chains below, sequenced in a study of blood T cells in healthy people across ages. Alongside a J-beta primer mix, a sample-barcoded 5' primer served in a second PCR lasting 7 to 11 cycles. TCRdb fed the 5' RACE reads into MiXCR, producing one record per CDR3 protein. The table includes over 950,000 distinct CDR3 sequences, 51% detected once. Sequencing used blood. These receptors came from a woman in her sixties or seventies in good health.

This sequence joins TRBV3-1 and TRBJ2-7; TRBD2 might be the D (5 bases). The CDR3 loop spans 12 amino acids. Trimming stripped 2 bases from V and 10 bases from J, with 12 bases between. Germline CDR1 reads LGHDT; CDR2 reads YNNKEL (reference sequence). CDR3 sequence reads: CASSQTYGDQYF. Written as DNA, the CDR3 is TGTGCCAGCAGCCAAACTTACGGGGATCAGTACTTC.

Comments on this clonotype: One end of the junction varies from germline; a read error may be responsible. The V call is TRBV6-5, the J call TRBJ2-3, with D possibly called TRBD1 or TRBD2 (5 bases each). The CDR3 is 15 residues long. Per the germline V gene, CDR1 is MNHEY and CDR2 is SVGAGI. This CDR3 is CAGSYEGPPTDTQYF. Written as DNA, the CDR3 is TGTGCCGGCAGTTACGAGGGGCCCCCCACAGATACGCAGTATTTT.

There are a few counts of this clonotype. The CDR3 region is CASIRAGGSYNEQYF. The CDR3 DNA sequence: TGTGCCAGCATAAGAGCGGGAGGCTCCTACAATGAGCAGTACTTC. The chain joins TRBV27 to TRBJ2-1, with TRBD2 matching 9 bases. The DNA matches TRBJ2-7 better at its end, which makes the J call doubtful. The CDR3 covers 15 residues. From germline, CDR1 is MNHEY and CDR2 SMNVEV (reference sequence).

Comment on this clonotype: Since a much larger clone is just one base distant, this may be a read error. The chain recombines TRBV20-1 with TRBJ2-5; 13 bases line up with TRBD2. This CDR3 is built from 15 residues. Trimming at V came to 0 bases and at J to 11 bases, leaving 9 bases not matched to a gene. Looked up from germline, CDR1 is DFQATT and CDR2 is SNEGSKA (reference sequence). Here the CDR3 reads CSARDVLAGGSEQYF. Written as DNA, the CDR3 is TGCAGTGCTAGAGATGTACTAGCGGGAGGGAGTGAGCAGTACTTC.

This clonotype has a single count. This chain joins TRBV5-1 and TRBJ2-7, with a possible D match to TRBD1 (6 bases). Germline CDR1 reads SGHRS; CDR2 reads YFSETQ. There are 12 residues in the CDR3. Trimming pared 5 bases from V and 7 bases from J, leaving 13 bases between. The DNA of the CDR3 is TGCGCCAGCAGAGGGGACACCCTTGAGCAGTACTTC. Its translation is CASRGDTLEQYF. The variable domain in full, with the rest retrieved from reference TRBV5-1 and TRBJ2-7, is KAGVTQTPRYLIKTRGQQVTLSCSPISGHRSVSWYQQTPGQGLQFLFEYFSETQRNKGNFPGRFSGRQFSNSRSEMNVSTLELGDSALYLCASRGDTLEQYFGPGTRLTVT.